Each of the 4 T cell receptor beta chains below was sequenced from the same sample in a study of cytomegalovirus exposure and HLA in healthy donors. Use of 60 Vbeta and 13 Jbeta primers characterized the PCR. TCRdb's copy holds only in-frame clones and misses some; the assay was immunoSEQ multiplex PCR. The table lists 95,000 to 150,000 clones. Sequenced input: PBMCs. Every receptor here comes from a man aged 30-40 years in good health and CMV-seronegative.

The V and J genes are TRBV6-1 and TRBJ2-1; 10 nucleotides agree with TRBD2. The germline V gene has CDR1 MNHNS and CDR2 SASEGT. After removal of 10 bases from V and 12 bases from J, the junction contained 0 bases not matched to a gene. The CDR3 is 9 amino acids. The CDR3 DNA reads as TGTGCCATAGCGGGAGGGCAGTTCTTC. It encodes CAIAGGQFF.

V is TRBV29-1 and J is TRBJ2-1, with TRBD1 identical over 7 bases. Germline assignment: CDR1 SQVTM and CDR2 ANQGSEA. The CDR3 runs to 14 residues. The V segment lost 7 bases and the J segment 5 bases; nucleotides outside the gene matches: 11. CDR3 residues: CSAPPWDSNNEQFF. The CDR3, as DNA: TGCAGCGCACCACCTTGGGACAGCAACAATGAGCAGTTCTTC.

This chain links TRBV14 with TRBJ2-5; possible D gene TRBD2, 6 bases. The DNA end is more similar to TRBJ2-7, so the J call may be wrong. The germline CDR1 and CDR2 sequences are SGHDN and FVKESK. The CDR3 extends over 14 amino acids. Written as DNA, the CDR3 is TGTGCCAGCAGCCAACTTGGTCGCGGGGACGAGCAGTACTTC. Amino acids: CASSQLGRGDEQYF.

Points on this clone: The same CDR3 can be traced to other DNA sequences in this sample. This chain connects TRBV7-2 to TRBJ2-7; D gene uncertain. The CDR3 sequence is 11 residues long. In germline, CDR1 is SGHTA, CDR2 FQGNSA. Trimming shortened V by 2 bases and J by 3 bases, and 2 bases separated the two germline ends. CDR3 in amino acids: CASSLYYEQYF. In nucleotides, the CDR3 is TGTGCCAGCAGCTTATACTACGAGCAGTACTTC.